The 26 T cell receptor beta chains presented below share a single source sample, sequenced in a study of control samples from healthy donors and cancer patients. Sequencing used immunoSEQ multiplex PCR; TCRdb keeps in-frame clones, though not all of them. The sample has some 65,000 clones, approximately 84% seen once; the top ten hold 2.9%. The sequenced sample was PBMCs. The receptors originated from a woman aged 45-59 years with lung cancer.

This clone was recorded once. V is TRBV2 and J is TRBJ1-4, with D possibly being TRBD1 (6 bases). The CDR3 is 13 residues long. Germline V gene lookup returns CDR1 SNHLY and CDR2 FYNNEI. V lost 7 bases and J 3 bases, leaving 9 bases between the germline ends. CDR3 residues: CASNGQSNEKLFF. CDR3 coding DNA: TGTGCCAGCAACGGACAGTCTAATGAAAAACTGTTTTTT.

The chain recombines TRBV12-3 or TRBV12-4 with TRBJ2-7; 8 bases fit TRBD1. The CDR3 spans 13 residues. After removal of 5 bases from V and 4 bases from J, the junction contained 4 bases not matched to a gene. The CDR3 reads CASSRGQVYEQYF. CDR3 in DNA: TGTGCCAGCAGTAGGGGACAGGTTTACGAGCAGTACTTC.

The chain is built from TRBV27 and TRBJ2-7; D is undetermined. Per germline, CDR1 MNHEY and CDR2 SMNVEV (reference sequence). Trimming took 5 bases from V and 3 from J, leaving 14 bases between them. This CDR3 is 14 amino acids long. The CDR3 DNA sequence: TGTGCCAGCAGTCCGCAGGATACCGTCTACGAGCAGTACTTC. It translates to CASSPQDTVYEQYF.

This rearrangement joins TRBV28 to TRBJ1-2; no clear D gene. Germline V gene lookup returns CDR1 MDHEN and CDR2 SYDVKM. This CDR3 is built from 15 residues. Trimming pared 5 bases from V and 0 bases from J, leaving 13 bases between. CDR3 residues: CASSPLSGANYGYTF. CDR3 in DNA: TGTGCCAGCAGTCCTTTAAGTGGAGCTAACTATGGCTACACCTTC.

The chain employs TRBV6-6 and TRBJ1-1, with D hard to call. Per the germline V gene, CDR1 is MNHNY and CDR2 is SVGAGI (reference sequence). V was pared by 2 bases and J by 6 bases, with 7 bases between. The CDR3 contains 12 residues. The CDR3 bases are TGTGCCAGCAGTTACCAAGGACCTGAAGCTTTCTTT. As protein: CASSYQGPEAFF.

This chain links TRBV6-2 or TRBV6-3 with TRBJ2-7, with a tentative D call TRBD1 (6 bases). V lost 2 bases and J 5 bases, leaving 19 bases between the germline ends. The V gene's germline CDR1 is MNHEY and CDR2 SVGEGT. This CDR3 comprises 16 residues. The CDR3 DNA follows: TGTGCCAGCAGTTACCCCCCTACAGGGTATCTCGACGAGCAGTACTTC. It codes for CASSYPPTGYLDEQYF.

This chain links TRBV4-2 with TRBJ1-4; D unresolved. Germline CDR1 LGHNA, CDR2 YNFKEQ. The CDR3 runs 16 residues. V was clipped by 3 bases and J by 7 bases, with 18 bases between them. CDR3 residues: CASSQTLGFYGEKLFF. CDR3 in DNA: TGTGCCAGCAGCCAGACTTTGGGGTTTTATGGTGAAAAACTGTTTTTT.

The chain has TRBV30 and TRBJ2-2; D could derive from TRBD1 or TRBD2 (5 bases each). Trimming shortened V by 2 bases and J by 0 bases, and 13 bases separated the two germline ends. The CDR3 is 16 amino acids. Germline V gene data show CDR1 as GTSNPN and CDR2 as SVGIG (reference sequence). The CDR3 DNA reads TGTGCCTGGAGTATCTCCGGGACGGCGAACACCGGGGAGCTGTTTTTT. Protein: CAWSISGTANTGELFF.

The chain links TRBV2 to TRBJ1-2; D might be TRBD1 (6 bases). Germline V gene lookup returns CDR1 SNHLY and CDR2 FYNNEI. The CDR3 extends over 14 amino acids. Trimming pared 7 bases from V and 5 bases from J, leaving 17 bases between. The CDR3 DNA sequence: TGTGCCAGCACCCCCGAGGAGGGGGGTTATGGCTACACCTTC. It translates to CASTPEEGGYGYTF.

J is TRBJ1-6 and V is TRBV5-8; 7 bases agree with TRBD1. Per germline, CDR1 SGHTS and CDR2 YDEGEE. Losses at the gene ends were 1 base for V and 4 bases for J; bases not matched to a gene: 2. This CDR3 is built from 15 residues. CDR3 amino acids: CASSLRDRYNSPLHF. The CDR3 DNA sequence: TGTGCCAGCAGCTTGCGGGACAGATATAATTCACCCCTCCACTTT.

This clone was seen a handful of times. J is TRBJ1-6 and V is TRBV3-1 (or the pseudogene TRBV3-2); perhaps TRBD1 as D (6 bases). V was pared by 8 bases and J by 7 bases, with 21 bases between. Germline-derived CDR1 and CDR2 are LGHDT and YNNKEL (reference sequence). The CDR3 totals 16 residues. As DNA, the CDR3 is TGTGCCAGCTCAAAAACAGGGTCTTTATTAAATTCACCCCTCCACTTT. Translated, it gives CASSKTGSLLNSPLHF.

Note on this clone: An end of the junction does not agree with germline; a read error may underlie this. J is TRBJ1-2 and V is TRBV9, with 10 bases that match TRBD1. Germline lookup yields CDR1 SGDLS and CDR2 YYNGEE. The CDR3 length is 14 residues. The CDR3 loop reads CASSVARDRGPEAF. Here the CDR3 DNA reads TGTGCCAGCAGCGTAGCTCGGGACAGGGGTCCCGAGGCCTTC.

The chain employs TRBV10-3 and TRBJ1-5; tentatively, D is TRBD1 (5 bases). Per the germline V gene, CDR1 is ENHRY and CDR2 is SYGVKD. There are 13 residues in the CDR3. Trimming took 6 bases from V and 7 from J, leaving 13 bases between them. The CDR3 coding sequence is TGTGCCATCAGGGGGACTGAAGGCCAGCCCCAGCATTTT. Residues: CAIRGTEGQPQHF.

The chain combines TRBV3-1 (or the pseudogene TRBV3-2) with TRBJ1-2; D uncertain. The CDR3 has 13 amino acids. Trimming stripped 0 bases from V and 4 bases from J, with 6 bases between. From germline, CDR1 is LGHDT and CDR2 YNNKEL (reference sequence). DNA for the CDR3: TGTGCCAGCAGCCAAGATCTCCTCTATGGCTACACCTTC. It codes for CASSQDLLYGYTF.

A few counts support this clone. This chain connects TRBV5-6 to TRBJ2-6; no definite D call. The CDR3 consists of 16 residues. CDR1 SGHDT and CDR2 YYEEEE come from the germline V gene. Trimming removed 4 bases from V and 4 bases from J, with 15 bases in between. CDR3 protein: CASSLDTSGGANVLTF. The CDR3, as DNA: TGTGCCAGCAGCCTGGATACTTCGGGCGGGGCCAACGTCCTGACTTTC.

A few counts support this clone. The rearrangement uses TRBV6-2 or TRBV6-3 and TRBJ1-6, with D maybe TRBD1 (5 bases). The CDR3 consists of 16 residues. Germline CDR1 and CDR2: MNHEY and SVGEGT. Trimming shortened V by 2 bases and J by 6 bases, and 14 bases separated the two germline ends. The CDR3 protein is CASSYKTGPTNSPLHF. The CDR3 nucleotides are TGTGCCAGCAGTTACAAGACGGGACCGACTAATTCACCCCTCCACTTT.

The chain combines TRBV5-1 with TRBJ2-3; no clear D. V lost 0 bases to trimming and J lost 2 bases, with 10 bases between them. Germline loops: CDR1 SGHRS, CDR2 YFSETQ. The CDR3 sequence is 15 residues long. The CDR3 DNA reads TGCGCCAGCAGCTTGGCAGGAAATCCCACAGATACGCAGTATTTT. It is translated as CASSLAGNPTDTQYF. Drawing the rest from reference TRBV5-1 and TRBJ2-3, the complete variable domain is KAGVTQTPRYLIKTRGQQVTLSCSPISGHRSVSWYQQTPGQGLQFLFEYFSETQRNKGNFPGRFSGRQFSNSRSEMNVSTLELGDSALYLCASSLAGNPTDTQYFGPGTRLTVL.

The chain combines TRBV6-6 with TRBJ1-5; a weak D match, TRBD1 (6 bases). Germline V gene sequence: CDR1 MNHNY, CDR2 SVGAGI (reference sequence). CDR3 size: 15 residues. V shed 7 bases and J shed 5 bases, with 18 bases lying between them. CDR3 loop: CASTQGPGFYQPQHF. The CDR3, as DNA: TGTGCCAGCACCCAGGGGCCGGGATTCTATCAGCCCCAGCATTTT.

This chain uses TRBV4-3 with TRBJ1-1; D remains unclear. There are 15 residues in the CDR3. Germline loops: CDR1 LGHNA, CDR2 YSLEER. V lost 0 bases, J lost 4 bases, and 12 bases lay in between. DNA for the CDR3: TGCGCCAGCAGCCAAGATGCAGGAGAAGGCACTGAAGCTTTCTTT. Amino acids: CASSQDAGEGTEAFF.

V is TRBV5-1 and J is TRBJ1-1; perhaps TRBD1 as D (6 bases). V lost 0 bases and J lost 5, with 11 bases in between. Germline V gene lookup returns CDR1 SGHRS and CDR2 YFSETQ. The CDR3 spans 14 residues. CDR3 coding DNA: TGCGCCAGCAGCTTGGCAGGGGCCAAGACTGAAGCTTTCTTT. Amino acids: CASSLAGAKTEAFF.

The rearrangement links TRBV6-5 to TRBJ1-5; D perhaps matches TRBD1 (6 bases). The germline V and J ends were trimmed by 6 bases and 3 bases, with 15 bases remaining between them. This CDR3 comprises 15 residues. Germline CDR1 is MNHEY and CDR2 is SVGAGI. The chain's CDR3 is CASRHRELNNQPQHF. The CDR3 DNA reads TGTGCCAGCAGGCACAGGGAGTTGAACAATCAGCCCCAGCATTTT.

The rearrangement links TRBV12-3 or TRBV12-4 to TRBJ1-1; D is unclear. With 10 bases removed from V and 10 bases from J, the gap between germline ends came to 10 bases. This CDR3 spans 9 amino acids. The DNA of the CDR3 is TGTGCCACCGGCCGGCGAGCTTTCTTT. Protein product: CATGRRAFF.

The genes are TRBV28 and TRBJ2-5, with no clear D. The CDR3 extends over 14 amino acids. Germline lookup yields CDR1 MDHEN and CDR2 SYDVKM. The ends were cut back, 1 base at V and 0 bases at J, with 6 bases in the middle. CDR3 amino acids: CASSLSEDQETQYF. The CDR3 DNA follows: TGTGCCAGCAGTTTATCAGAGGACCAAGAGACCCAGTACTTC.

In this sample, this clone turned up once. This chain connects TRBV14 to TRBJ1-1, with D perhaps matching TRBD1 (6 bases). The CDR3 is 19 amino acids. The germline gives CDR1 SGHDN, CDR2 FVKESK. Trimming took 0 bases from V and 5 from J, leaving 25 bases between them. CDR3 sequence: CASSQDSLTGTSRGTEAFF. The CDR3, as DNA: TGTGCCAGCAGCCAAGACTCCCTCACCGGGACATCGAGGGGGACTGAAGCTTTCTTT.

This clone was detected a few times. This chain links TRBV7-2 with TRBJ2-7; TRBD2 aligns across 7 bases. CDR1 and CDR2 from the germline V gene are SGHTA and FQGNSA. V was clipped by 2 bases and J by 8 bases; unmatched bases: 6. This CDR3 is built from 13 residues. CDR3 bases: TGTGCCAGCAGCTTAAGCGCGGGGGTTCAGCAGTACTTC. Translation: CASSLSAGVQQYF. The variable domain in full, with the rest retrieved from reference TRBV7-2 and TRBJ2-7, is GAGVSQSPSNKVTEKGKDVELRCDPISGHTALYWYRQSLGQGLEFLIYFQGNSAPDKSGLPSDRFSAERTGGSVSTLTIQRTQQEDSAVYLCASSLSAGVQQYFGPGTRLTVT.

In this sample, this clone turned up once. The V call is TRBV5-1, the J call TRBJ1-1; no clear D. CDR3 length: 15 amino acids. The V gene lost 0 bases and the J gene lost 0 bases, with 9 bases spanning the gap. Germline assignment: CDR1 SGHRS and CDR2 YFSETQ. The CDR3 spells CASSLEALLNTEAFF. Written as DNA, the CDR3 is TGCGCCAGCAGCTTGGAGGCGCTCTTGAACACTGAAGCTTTCTTT. Full variable domain (missing parts from reference TRBV5-1 and TRBJ1-1): KAGVTQTPRYLIKTRGQQVTLSCSPISGHRSVSWYQQTPGQGLQFLFEYFSETQRNKGNFPGRFSGRQFSNSRSEMNVSTLELGDSALYLCASSLEALLNTEAFFGQGTRLTVV.